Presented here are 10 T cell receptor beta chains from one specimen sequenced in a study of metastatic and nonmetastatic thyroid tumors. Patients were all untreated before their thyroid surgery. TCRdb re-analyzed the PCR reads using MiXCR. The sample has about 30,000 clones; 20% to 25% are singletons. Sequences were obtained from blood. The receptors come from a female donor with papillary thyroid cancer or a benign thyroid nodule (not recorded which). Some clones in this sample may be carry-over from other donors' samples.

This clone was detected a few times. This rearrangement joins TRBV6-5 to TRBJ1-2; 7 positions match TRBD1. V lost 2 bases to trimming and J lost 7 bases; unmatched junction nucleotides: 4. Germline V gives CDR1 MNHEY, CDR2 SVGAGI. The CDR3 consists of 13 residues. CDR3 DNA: TGTGCCAGCAGTTACGACAGGGTCTCTGGCTACACCTTC. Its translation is CASSYDRVSGYTF.

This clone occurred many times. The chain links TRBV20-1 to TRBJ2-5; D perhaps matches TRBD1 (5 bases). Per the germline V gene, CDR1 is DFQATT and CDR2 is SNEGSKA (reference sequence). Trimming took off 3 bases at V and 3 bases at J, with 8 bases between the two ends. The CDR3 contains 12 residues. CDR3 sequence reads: CSASRGEETQYF. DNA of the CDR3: TGCAGTGCTAGTAGGGGCGAAGAGACCCAGTACTTC.

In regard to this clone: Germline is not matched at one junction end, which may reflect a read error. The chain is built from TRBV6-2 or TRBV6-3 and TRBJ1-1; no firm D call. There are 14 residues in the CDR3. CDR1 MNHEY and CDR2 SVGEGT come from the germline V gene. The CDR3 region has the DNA TGCGCCAGCAGTTCCCCCGGCAGGCGCACTGAAGCTTTCTTT. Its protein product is CASSSPGRRTEAFF.

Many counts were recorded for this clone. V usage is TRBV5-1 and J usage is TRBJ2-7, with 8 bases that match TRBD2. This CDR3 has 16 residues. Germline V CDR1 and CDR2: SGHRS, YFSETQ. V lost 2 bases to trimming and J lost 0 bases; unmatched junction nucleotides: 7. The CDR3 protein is CASSLGRREDSYEQYF. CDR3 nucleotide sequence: TGCGCCAGCAGCTTAGGACGGCGGGAGGACTCCTACGAGCAGTACTTC. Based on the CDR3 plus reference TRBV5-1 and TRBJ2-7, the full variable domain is KAGVTQTPRYLIKTRGQQVTLSCSPISGHRSVSWYQQTPGQGLQFLFEYFSETQRNKGNFPGRFSGRQFSNSRSEMNVSTLELGDSALYLCASSLGRREDSYEQYFGPGTRLTVT.

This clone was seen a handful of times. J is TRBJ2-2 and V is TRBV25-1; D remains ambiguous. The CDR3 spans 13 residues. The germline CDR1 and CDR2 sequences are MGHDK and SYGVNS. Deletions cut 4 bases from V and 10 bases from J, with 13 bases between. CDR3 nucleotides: TGTGCCAGCAGTGGCCGTGTGGCCGTGGAGCTGTTTTTT. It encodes CASSGRVAVELFF.

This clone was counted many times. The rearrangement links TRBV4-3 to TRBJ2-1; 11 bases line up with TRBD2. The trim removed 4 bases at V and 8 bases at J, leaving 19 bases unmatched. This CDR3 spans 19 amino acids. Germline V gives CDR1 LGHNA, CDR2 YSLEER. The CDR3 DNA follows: TGCGCCAGCAGCCGCAACCCTATTGGACTAGCGGGTAGTCACGATGAGCAGTTCTTC. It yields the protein CASSRNPIGLAGSHDEQFF.

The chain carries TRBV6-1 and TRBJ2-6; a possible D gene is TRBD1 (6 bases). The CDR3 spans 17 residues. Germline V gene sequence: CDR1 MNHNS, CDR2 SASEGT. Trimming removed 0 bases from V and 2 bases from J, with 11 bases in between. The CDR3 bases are TGTGCCAGCAGTGAAGCGCCCAGGGGTGCTGGGGCCAACGTCCTGACTTTC. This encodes CASSEAPRGAGANVLTF.

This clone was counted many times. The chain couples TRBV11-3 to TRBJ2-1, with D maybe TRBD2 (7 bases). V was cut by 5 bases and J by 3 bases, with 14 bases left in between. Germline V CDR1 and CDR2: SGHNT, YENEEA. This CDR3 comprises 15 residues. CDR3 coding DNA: TGTGCCAGCAGCCACAGGGAGGGGAACTACAATGAGCAGTTCTTC. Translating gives CASSHREGNYNEQFF.

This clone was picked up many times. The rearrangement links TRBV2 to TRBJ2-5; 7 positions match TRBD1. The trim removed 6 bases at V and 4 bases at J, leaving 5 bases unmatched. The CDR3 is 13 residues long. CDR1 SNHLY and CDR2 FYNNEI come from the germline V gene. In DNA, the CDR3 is TGTGCCAGCAGCACAGGGGCGGGAGAGACCCAGTACTTC. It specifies CASSTGAGETQYF.

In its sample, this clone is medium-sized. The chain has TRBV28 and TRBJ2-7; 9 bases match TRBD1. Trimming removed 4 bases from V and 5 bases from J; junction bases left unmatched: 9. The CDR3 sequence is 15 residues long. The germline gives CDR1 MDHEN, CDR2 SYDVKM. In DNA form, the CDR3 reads TGTGCCAGCAGTTCTCCCGGGACAGGGACCAACGAGCAGTACTTC. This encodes CASSSPGTGTNEQYF.